This TCR beta chain was sequenced during a study of vaccination and CD4 T cells after COVID-19 (dated by TCRdb to 2021 to 2024). For the study in its entirety: SARS-CoV-2 positivity had been established in the convalescent patients by nasal swab PCR, and mild disease was recorded in roughly 10 of these patients and severe disease in one. The convalescent cohort included six males and four females, with two Hispanic individuals, seven Caucasians, two Asians and one multiracial person. Each participant got two doses of either the Pfizer-BioNTech BNT162b2 vaccine (n=8) or the Moderna mRNA-1273 vaccine (n=2). Post-COVID blood samples were collected from convalescent patients a median of approximately 93 days after diagnosis, with a range of about 35 to 170 days. Post-vaccine blood samples were obtained a median of roughly 75 days after the second vaccine dose, with a range of about 12 to 241 days. The cultures were stimulated with overlapping spike peptide pools from SARS-CoV-2 and from the common cold coronaviruses HCoV-NL63, HCoV-OC43 and HCoV-229E. Control cultures received a CEFX viral epitope pool as the positive control, an HIV-1 Nef peptide pool as the negative control, or no peptide. In around ten COVID-19 convalescent patients and a few infection-naive healthy vaccine recipients, the spike-specific CD4+ TCR repertoire before mRNA vaccination was compared with the repertoire after mRNA vaccination.

Library generation was performed with PCR. DNA from cultured CD4+ T cells was subjected to TCR sequencing with the Oncomine TCR Beta short-read assay at the Johns Hopkins FTIC core. The QIAamp micro DNA kit was used to extract genomic DNA from the cultured CD4+ T cells. Oncomine TCR Beta libraries from cultured CD4+ T cells were pooled using unique dual indexes and sequenced on an Illumina iSeq 100. The authors' analysis ran thus. Non-productive sequences were filtered out, and CDR3s that did not start with C, did not end with F or W, or were shorter than 7 amino acids were discarded. The MANAFEST web application was used to identify antigen-specific clonotypes by comparing peptide-stimulated wells against reference wells and other culture wells. For a clone to be called positive, the clone needed an FDR below 0.05, an odds ratio above 5, and a productive frequency above 0.1% in at least two of three replicate wells. Clonotypes that were significantly expanded in both SARS-CoV-2 spike wells and at least one common cold coronavirus spike condition were defined as cross-reactive. Levenshtein distances (stringdist) and unrooted phylogenetic trees (ape) in R version 3.6.1 were used to assess CDR3 homology. Starting from the raw public reads, TCRdb applied fastp trimming at Q25, assembled clones with MiXCR and retained in-frame beta chains. Each CDR3 protein gets just one entry, which takes the most common genes and DNA from the rows behind it. TCRdb's processing, not the authors', yielded these V and J calls. This sample holds tens of thousands of distinct CDR3 sequences; about 52% were observed only once. The ten top clones hold roughly 4.5% of the sample.

Points the paper makes about the study in general: In convalescent patients, a median 86.3% of post-vaccine SARS-CoV-2-reactive clones were detected only after vaccination, and vaccine-specific priming was suggested by this finding. The median count of SARS-CoV-2-reactive clonotypes went up from some 23 after infection to around 38 after vaccination, although the change was not significant. In convalescent patients, nearly all vaccine-specific clones (304 of 307) were found to be mono-reactive for SARS-CoV-2 spike rather than cross-reactive with common cold coronaviruses. Only a relatively small number of convalescent patients were included in the study, and early timepoints following natural infection were not analyzed.

On this clonotype itself: There is no known antigen for this receptor. No per-base quality is available; no much larger clone lies one base away.

The meaning of the sample's treatment or condition label: roughly 10-day PBMC culture with coronavirus spike peptide pools or control peptides (ViraFEST assay). The study used the ViraFEST assay, which expanded antigen-specific T cells with peptide pools and then identified expanded clonotypes by TCR sequencing. Positive SARS-CoV-2 PCR tests in the convalescent patients dated from March to December 2020, before Alpha, Beta and Delta variants emerged in the United States. Over 1.5 million PBMCs per well were cultured in IMDM with approximately 5% human AB serum and around 10 IU/ml IL-2, plus 10 ug/ml peptide pools. Half of the culture medium was replaced with fresh IL-2-containing medium on days 3 and 7. Once the cells had been in culture for roughly 11 days, the EasySep CD4+ T cell isolation kit was used to isolate CD4+ T cells by negative selection. Ficoll-Paque Plus gradient centrifugation was used to isolate PBMCs from whole blood, and the isolated PBMCs were then either used fresh or cryopreserved at -140C. Culture conditions were generally each tested in triplicate wells.

V drops 1 base and J drops 5 bases, leaving 9 bases in between. The CDR3 covers 14 residues, taking in both the cysteine and the phenylalanine. CDR3 DNA only is kept here, 42 bases in frame from base 1. The CDR1 and CDR2 encoded by the germline V gene are SGHRS and YFSETQ. The TCR was taken from a human donor who had recovered from COVID-19. Sequenced sample: CD4+ T cells from blood, cultured in vitro. The V and J segments used are TRBV5-1 and TRBJ2-2; no D gene is confidently identified. In nucleotides, the sequence is TGCGCCAGCAGCTTGTACGGAGAGACCGGGGAGCTGTTTTTT. Protein translation: CASSLYGETGELFF.